This T cell receptor beta chain was found in a study of T cell changes during pregnancy in multiple sclerosis. The CDR3 has 15 amino acids. From germline, CDR1 is KGHSH and CDR2 LQKENI. V gave up 8 bases and J gave up 5 bases, with 21 bases separating them. Libraries were prepared by immunoSEQ multiplex PCR; TCRdb keeps only in-frame clonotypes and omits some of them. The sample has about 70,000 clones, roughly nine tenths seen once; the top ten hold around 2.2%. The sequences come from peripheral blood, collected in the second trimester of pregnancy. The chain employs TRBV18 and TRBJ2-5; a possible D gene is TRBD2 (6 bases). The sequence derives from a female donor in good health, enrolled as a control in a pregnancy study. This CDR3 reads CASATSKGLPETQYF. The CDR3 nucleotides are TGTGCCAGCGCCACCAGCAAAGGACTACCCGAGACCCAGTACTTC.